The present TCR beta chain was sequenced within a study of identical twins. The CDR3 length is 13 residues. In germline, CDR1 is ENHRY, CDR2 SYGVKD. The germline V and J ends were trimmed by 0 bases and 0 bases, with 3 bases remaining between them. TCRdb processed the 5' RACE reads anew with MiXCR; each CDR3 protein has one entry. The sample lists approximately 680,000 distinct CDR3 sequences, just over 7% occurring once. This clonotype was counted between two and nine times. These sequences were also reported in another study, on yellow fever vaccine responses in identical twins.

This rearrangement joins TRBV10-3 to TRBJ2-7; D is ambiguous. The TCR comes from a woman between 18 and 29 years old in good health. Specimen: PBMCs. CDR3 in amino acids: CAISESPSYEQYV. As DNA, the CDR3 is TGTGCCATCAGTGAGTCCCCCTCCTACGAGCAGTACGTC.